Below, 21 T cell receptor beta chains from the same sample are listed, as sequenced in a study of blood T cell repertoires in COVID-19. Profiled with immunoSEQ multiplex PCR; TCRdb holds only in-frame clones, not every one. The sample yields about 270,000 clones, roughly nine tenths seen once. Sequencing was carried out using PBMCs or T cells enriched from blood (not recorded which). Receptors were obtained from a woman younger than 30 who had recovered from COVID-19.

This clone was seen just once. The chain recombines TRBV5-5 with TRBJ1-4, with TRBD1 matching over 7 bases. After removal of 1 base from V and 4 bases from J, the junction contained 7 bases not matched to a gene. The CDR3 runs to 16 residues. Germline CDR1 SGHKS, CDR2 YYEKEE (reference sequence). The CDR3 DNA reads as TGTGCCAGCAGCTTGACCGGACAGGCAAATAATGAAAAACTGTTTTTT. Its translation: CASSLTGQANNEKLFF.

The CDR3 region has the DNA TGTGCCAGCAGCCACTCGGCACCGCGGGTAAATTCACCCCTCCACTTT. Its protein product is CASSHSAPRVNSPLHF. This chain links TRBV28 with TRBJ1-6; D gene unclear. Germline V gene sequence: CDR1 MDHEN, CDR2 SYDVKM. The CDR3 covers 16 residues. V was clipped by 6 bases and J by 7 bases, with 19 bases between them.

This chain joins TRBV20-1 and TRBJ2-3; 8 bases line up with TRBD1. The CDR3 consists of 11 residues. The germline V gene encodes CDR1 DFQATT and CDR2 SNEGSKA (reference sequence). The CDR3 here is CSARGPDTQYF. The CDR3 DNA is TGCAGCGCCAGGGGGCCAGATACGCAGTATTTT.

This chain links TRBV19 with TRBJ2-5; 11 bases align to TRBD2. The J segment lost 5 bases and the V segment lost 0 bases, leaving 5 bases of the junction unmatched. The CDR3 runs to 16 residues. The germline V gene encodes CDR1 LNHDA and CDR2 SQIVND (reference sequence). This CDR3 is CASSIEASGGYETQYF. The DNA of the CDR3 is TGTGCCAGTAGTATAGAAGCTAGCGGGGGGTATGAGACCCAGTACTTC.

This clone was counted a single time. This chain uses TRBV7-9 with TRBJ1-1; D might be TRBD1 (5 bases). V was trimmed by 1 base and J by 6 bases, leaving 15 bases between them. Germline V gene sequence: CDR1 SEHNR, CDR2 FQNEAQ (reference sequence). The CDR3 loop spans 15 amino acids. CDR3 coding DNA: TGTGCCAGCAGCTTAGATCAGGTCGAAGGGGCTGAAGCTTTCTTT. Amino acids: CASSLDQVEGAEAFF.

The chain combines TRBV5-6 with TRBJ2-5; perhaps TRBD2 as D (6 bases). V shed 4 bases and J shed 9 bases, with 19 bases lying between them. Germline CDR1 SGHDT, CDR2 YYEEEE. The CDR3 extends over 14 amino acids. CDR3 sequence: CASSTGTRRRAQYF. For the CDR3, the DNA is TGTGCCAGCAGCACCGGGACTCGCCGAAGGGCCCAGTACTTC.

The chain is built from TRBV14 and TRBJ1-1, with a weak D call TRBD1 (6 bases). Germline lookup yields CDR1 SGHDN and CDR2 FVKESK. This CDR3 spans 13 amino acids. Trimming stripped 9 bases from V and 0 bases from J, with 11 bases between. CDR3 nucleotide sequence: TGTGCCAGTTCAGGGGAGCTGAACACTGAAGCTTTCTTT. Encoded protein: CASSGELNTEAFF.

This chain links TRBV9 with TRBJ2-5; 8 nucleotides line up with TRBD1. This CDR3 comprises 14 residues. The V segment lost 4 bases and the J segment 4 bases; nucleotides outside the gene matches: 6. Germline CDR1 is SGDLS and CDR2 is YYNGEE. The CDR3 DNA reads TGTGCCAGCAGCCTTGACAGGGGTGCAGAGACCCAGTACTTC. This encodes CASSLDRGAETQYF. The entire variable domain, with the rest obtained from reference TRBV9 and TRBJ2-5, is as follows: DSGVTQTPKHLITATGQRVTLRCSPRSGDLSVYWYQQSLDQGLQFLIQYYNGEERAKGNILERFSAQQFPDLHSELNLSSLELGDSALYFCASSLDRGAETQYFGPGTRLLVL.

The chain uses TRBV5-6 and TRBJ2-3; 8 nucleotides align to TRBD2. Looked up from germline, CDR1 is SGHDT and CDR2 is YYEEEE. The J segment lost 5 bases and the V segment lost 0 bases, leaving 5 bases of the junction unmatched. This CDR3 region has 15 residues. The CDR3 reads CASSLERGLVDTQYF. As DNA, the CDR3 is TGTGCCAGCAGCTTGGAGCGGGGGCTCGTAGATACGCAGTATTTT.

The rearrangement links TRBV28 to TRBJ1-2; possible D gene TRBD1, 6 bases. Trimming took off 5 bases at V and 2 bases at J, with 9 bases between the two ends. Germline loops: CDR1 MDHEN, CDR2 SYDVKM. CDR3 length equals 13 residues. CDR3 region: CASSRQDNYGYTF. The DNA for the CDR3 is TGTGCCAGCAGTCGACAGGACAACTATGGCTACACCTTC.

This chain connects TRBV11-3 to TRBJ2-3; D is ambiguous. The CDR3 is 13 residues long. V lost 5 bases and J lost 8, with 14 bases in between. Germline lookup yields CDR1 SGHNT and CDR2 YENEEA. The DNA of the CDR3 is TGTGCCAGCAGCATCGGAAACCGCGGTACGCAGTATTTT. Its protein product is CASSIGNRGTQYF.

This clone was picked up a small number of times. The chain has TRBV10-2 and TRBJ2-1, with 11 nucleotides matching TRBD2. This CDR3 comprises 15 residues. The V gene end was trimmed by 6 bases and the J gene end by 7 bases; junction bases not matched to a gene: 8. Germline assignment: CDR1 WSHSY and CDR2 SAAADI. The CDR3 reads CASRVLAGGWNEQFF. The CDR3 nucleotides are TGCGCCAGCAGGGTCCTAGCGGGGGGCTGGAATGAGCAGTTCTTC.

The DNA of the CDR3 is TGTGCCAGCAGGAGAGATTTAACTGAAGCTTTCTTT. Protein product: CASRRDLTEAFF. This chain uses TRBV2 with TRBJ1-1, with D unresolved. CDR3 length: 12 residues. Trimming shortened V by 6 bases and J by 5 bases, and 10 bases separated the two germline ends. CDR1 and CDR2 from the germline V gene are SNHLY and FYNNEI.

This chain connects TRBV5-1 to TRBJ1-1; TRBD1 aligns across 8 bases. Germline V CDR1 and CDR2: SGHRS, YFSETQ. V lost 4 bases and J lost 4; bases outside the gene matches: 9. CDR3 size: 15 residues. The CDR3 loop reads CASSTGTGVSTEAFF. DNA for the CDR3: TGCGCCAGCAGCACTGGGACAGGCGTCAGCACTGAAGCTTTCTTT.

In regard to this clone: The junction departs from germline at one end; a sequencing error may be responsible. This CDR3 reads CASSRQTGPGNTIYF. In DNA form, the CDR3 reads TGTGCTAGCAGCAGACAGACAGGTCCCGGAAACACCATATATTTT. The V and J genes are TRBV7-7 and TRBJ1-3; D possibly corresponds to TRBD1 (6 bases). CDR1 SSHAT and CDR2 FNYEAQ come from the germline V gene (reference sequence). This CDR3 spans 15 amino acids.

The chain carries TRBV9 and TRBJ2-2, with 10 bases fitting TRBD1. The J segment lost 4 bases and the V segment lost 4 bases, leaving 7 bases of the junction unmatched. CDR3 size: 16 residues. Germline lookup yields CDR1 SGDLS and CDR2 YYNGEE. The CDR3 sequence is CASSTRTGGSTGELFF. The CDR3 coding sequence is TGTGCCAGCAGCACCCGGACAGGGGGGAGCACCGGGGAGCTGTTTTTT.

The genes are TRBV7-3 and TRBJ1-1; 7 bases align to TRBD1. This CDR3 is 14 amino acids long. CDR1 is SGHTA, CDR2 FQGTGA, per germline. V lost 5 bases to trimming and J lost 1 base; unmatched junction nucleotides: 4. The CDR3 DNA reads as TGTGCCAGCAGCCGGACAGGTACGAACACTGAAGCTTTCTTT. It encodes CASSRTGTNTEAFF. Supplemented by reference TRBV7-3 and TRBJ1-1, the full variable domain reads GAGVSQTPSNKVTEKGKYVELRCDPISGHTALYWYRQSLGQGPEFLIYFQGTGAADDSGLPNDRFFAVRPEGSVSTLKIQRTERGDSAVYLCASSRTGTNTEAFFGQGTRLTVV.

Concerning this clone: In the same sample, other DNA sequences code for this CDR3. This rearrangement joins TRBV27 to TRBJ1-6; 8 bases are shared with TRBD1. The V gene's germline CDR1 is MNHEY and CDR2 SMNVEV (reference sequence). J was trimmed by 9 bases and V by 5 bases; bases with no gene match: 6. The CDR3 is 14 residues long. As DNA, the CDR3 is TGTGCCAGCAGTCCCGGACAGGGAGGTTCACCCCTCCACTTT. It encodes CASSPGQGGSPLHF.

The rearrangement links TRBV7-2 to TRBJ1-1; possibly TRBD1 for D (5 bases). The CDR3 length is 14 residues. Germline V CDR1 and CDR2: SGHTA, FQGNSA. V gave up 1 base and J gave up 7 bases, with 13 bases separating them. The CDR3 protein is CASSLGGHLNEAFF. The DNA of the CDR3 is TGTGCCAGCAGCTTAGGTGGACACCTGAATGAAGCTTTCTTT.

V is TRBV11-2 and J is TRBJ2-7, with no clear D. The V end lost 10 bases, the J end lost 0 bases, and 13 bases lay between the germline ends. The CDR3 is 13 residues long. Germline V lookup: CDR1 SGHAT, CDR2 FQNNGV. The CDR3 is CATASSGSYEQYF. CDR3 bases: TGTGCCACCGCGAGCTCGGGCTCCTACGAGCAGTACTTC.

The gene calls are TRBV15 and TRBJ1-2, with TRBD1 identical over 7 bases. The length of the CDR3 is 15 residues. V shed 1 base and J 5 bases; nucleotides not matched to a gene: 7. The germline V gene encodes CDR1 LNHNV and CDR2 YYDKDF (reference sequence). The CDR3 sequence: CATSRASGTAYGYTF. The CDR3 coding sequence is TGTGCCACCAGCAGAGCCTCCGGGACAGCGTATGGCTACACCTTC.